Below, 15 T cell receptor beta chains from the same sample are listed, as sequenced in a study of cytomegalovirus exposure and HLA in healthy donors. PCR primers comprised 60 Vbeta and 13 Jbeta primers. Profiling relied on immunoSEQ multiplex PCR, and the TCRdb table lists in-frame clones only, not all of them. The sample table sets out 35,000 to 45,000 clones. Source material: PBMCs. These receptors all come from a male donor in good health and CMV-seronegative.

The chain uses TRBV5-1 and TRBJ2-1, with 7 bases lining up with TRBD1. Germline-derived CDR1 and CDR2 are SGHRS and YFSETQ. V shed 4 bases and J 0 bases; nucleotides not matched to a gene: 7. The CDR3 totals 16 residues. Here the CDR3 reads CASSETGPSSYNEQFF. The CDR3 DNA is TGCGCCAGCAGCGAGACAGGGCCGAGCTCCTACAATGAGCAGTTCTTC.

The J gene is TRBJ2-5, the V gene TRBV30; D is undetermined. With 3 bases removed from V and 5 bases from J, the gap between germline ends came to 10 bases. Germline CDR1 is GTSNPN and CDR2 is SVGIG (reference sequence). The length of the CDR3 is 12 residues. The DNA of the CDR3 is TGTGCCTGGAGAGGCAGCGACGAGACCCAGTACTTC. It specifies CAWRGSDETQYF.

The chain couples TRBV18 to TRBJ2-5; D is possibly TRBD2 (5 bases). The end of the DNA is better explained by TRBJ2-7, so the J call may be wrong. The CDR3 spans 13 residues. CDR1 and CDR2 from the germline V gene are KGHSH and LQKENI. The CDR3 region has the DNA TGTGCCAGCTCACGGACTGATTCCTACGAGCAGTACTTC. Its translation: CASSRTDSYEQYF.

This chain connects TRBV7-7 to TRBJ2-4, with D hard to call. The CDR3 contains 16 residues. The V end was cut by 5 bases, the J end by 0 bases, with 14 bases between. Germline CDR1 is SSHAT and CDR2 is FNYEAQ (reference sequence). The CDR3 nucleotides read TGTGCCAGCAGCCACCCGTCTGCACTAGCCAAAAACATTCAGTACTTC. Protein: CASSHPSALAKNIQYF.

The gene calls are TRBV18 and TRBJ2-7; 7 bases align to TRBD1. The CDR3 is 14 amino acids. Unmatched junction bases numbered 5, after V lost 6 bases and J lost 0 bases. Germline CDR1 and CDR2: KGHSH and LQKENI. This CDR3 is CASSLGTASYEQYF. In nucleotides, the CDR3 is TGTGCCAGCTCCCTCGGGACAGCCTCCTACGAGCAGTACTTC.

V usage is TRBV19 and J usage is TRBJ2-3, with TRBD2 matching 12 bases. CDR3 length: 17 residues. Per the germline V gene, CDR1 is LNHDA and CDR2 is SQIVND (reference sequence). V lost 5 bases, J lost 0 bases, and 6 bases stayed unmatched. The CDR3, as DNA: TGTGCCAGTAGTCCGCGGACTAGCGGGGCTAGCACAGATACGCAGTATTTT. Residues: CASSPRTSGASTDTQYF.

The CDR3 DNA reads TGTGCCAGCTCACCCGATCGACAGGGGATCACTGAAGCTTTCTTT. Translated: CASSPDRQGITEAFF. The chain employs TRBV18 and TRBJ1-1, with 8 bases identical to TRBD1. The CDR3 contains 15 residues. CDR1 KGHSH and CDR2 LQKENI come from the germline V gene. V shed 3 bases, J shed 4 bases, and the junction held 7 bases outside the gene matches.

This chain joins TRBV6-4 and TRBJ2-3, with TRBD2 matching 7 bases. The germline CDR1 and CDR2 sequences are MRHNA and SNTAGT. V was pared by 5 bases and J by 2 bases, with 1 base of the junction left unmatched. The CDR3 is made up of 13 amino acids. The CDR3 coding sequence is TGTGCCAGCAGTAGCGGGGCCACAGATACGCAGTATTTT. It codes for CASSSGATDTQYF.

This chain joins TRBV5-1 and TRBJ2-7, with 9 bases that match TRBD1. CDR1 and CDR2 (germline): SGHRS, YFSETQ. V trimming: 2 bases; J trimming: 4 bases; junction bases outside the gene matches: 7. The CDR3 covers 15 residues. CDR3 sequence: CASSLVQGAGYEQYF. CDR3 coding DNA: TGCGCCAGCAGCTTAGTACAGGGGGCTGGGTACGAGCAGTACTTC.

The rearrangement uses TRBV5-4 and TRBJ1-2, with 7 nucleotides matching TRBD1. Per germline, CDR1 SGHNT and CDR2 YYREEE (reference sequence). Trimming removed 4 bases from V and 7 bases from J; junction bases left unmatched: 7. This CDR3 spans 13 amino acids. CDR3 amino acids: CASSKTGTAGYTF. CDR3 sequence (DNA): TGTGCCAGCAGCAAGACAGGGACGGCTGGCTACACCTTC.

The rearrangement joins TRBV6-1 to TRBJ1-2; the D gene is possibly TRBD1 (5 bases). Germline V gene data show CDR1 as MNHNS and CDR2 as SASEGT. This CDR3 is built from 15 residues. Trimming took off 2 bases at V and 4 bases at J, with 14 bases between the two ends. The CDR3 sequence: CASSEWVGQGYGYTF. CDR3 coding DNA: TGTGCCAGCAGTGAATGGGTAGGGCAGGGCTATGGCTACACCTTC.

This chain joins TRBV7-9 and TRBJ2-7; the match to TRBD1 covers 8 bases. The CDR3 spans 13 residues. Germline trimming cut 5 bases from V and 3 bases from J; bases unmatched to any gene: 3. Germline V gene data show CDR1 as SEHNR and CDR2 as FQNEAQ (reference sequence). In nucleotides, the CDR3 is TGTGCCAGCAGCGGGGGACAGGACTACGAGCAGTACTTC. It encodes CASSGGQDYEQYF.

In the case of this clone: The junction and the germline gene differ at one end; a read error may be behind it. Other DNA sequences in the same sample also yield this CDR3. V gene TRBV7-9 combines with J gene TRBJ1-1; D remains ambiguous. The CDR3 contains 14 residues. Germline CDR1 SEHNR, CDR2 FQNEAQ (reference sequence). DNA of the CDR3: TGTGCCAGCAGCTACGGAGGGATGAACACCGAAGCTTTCTTT. Translating gives CASSYGGMNTEAFF.

V and J are TRBV27 and TRBJ1-1, with a tentative D call TRBD1 (5 bases). CDR1 and CDR2 from the germline V gene are MNHEY and SMNVEV (reference sequence). The CDR3 runs to 13 residues. With 3 bases removed from V and 0 bases from J, the gap between germline ends came to 5 bases. CDR3 residues: CASSFRVNTEAFF. CDR3 DNA: TGTGCCAGCAGTTTCAGGGTGAACACTGAAGCTTTCTTT.

The J gene is TRBJ2-1, the V gene TRBV19; D is perhaps TRBD2 (5 bases). Trimming stripped 5 bases from V and 2 bases from J, with 16 bases between. The germline V gene has CDR1 LNHDA and CDR2 SQIVND (reference sequence). CDR3 size: 16 residues. CDR3 nucleotides: TGTGCCAGTAGTTCCCCGTTAGCGAGAACCTACAATGAGCAGTTCTTC. It yields the protein CASSSPLARTYNEQFF. Full variable domain (outside the CDR3, taken from reference TRBV19 and TRBJ2-1): DGGITQSPKYLFRKEGQNVTLSCEQNLNHDAMYWYRQDPGQGLRLIYYSQIVNDFQKGDIAEGYSVSREKKESFPLTVTSAQKNPTAFYLCASSSPLARTYNEQFFGPGTRLTVL.